These 3 T cell receptor beta chains were all obtained from the same sample, sequenced in a study of blood T cell repertoires in COVID-19. Clones were read by immunoSEQ multiplex PCR, and TCRdb kept only the in-frame ones, dropping some. The sample comprises 200,000 or so clones, approximately 80% of which are singletons, and 6.5% to 8.5% rests with the top ten. Sequenced material: peripheral blood. Every receptor here comes from a human donor with acute or convalescent COVID-19. The donor label of this sample is uncertain.

The gene calls are TRBV10-1 and TRBJ2-2; 7 bases match TRBD2. The CDR3 covers 15 residues. Germline V CDR1 and CDR2: WNHNN, SYGVQD (reference sequence). V lost 0 bases, J lost 5 bases, and 3 bases stayed unmatched. CDR3: CASSESGRGTGELFF. DNA for the CDR3: TGCGCCAGCAGTGAGTCGGGGAGGGGAACCGGGGAGCTGTTTTTT.

J is TRBJ2-3 and V is TRBV27; TRBD2 might be the D (5 bases). The CDR3 consists of 14 residues. V gave up 0 bases and J gave up 3 bases, with 7 bases separating them. Germline CDR1 reads MNHEY; CDR2 reads SMNVEV (reference sequence). The CDR3 coding sequence is TGTGCCAGCAGTTTATCTAGAGGGACAGATACGCAGTATTTT. This gives the protein CASSLSRGTDTQYF.

The J gene is TRBJ2-3, the V gene TRBV6-6, with 9 bases aligning to TRBD1. Per the germline V gene, CDR1 is MNHNY and CDR2 is SVGAGI (reference sequence). Trimming took 5 bases from V and 2 from J; bases not matched to a gene: 8. The CDR3 extends over 16 amino acids. DNA of the CDR3: TGTGCCAGCAGTCGACCCGGGACAGGGTACACAGATACGCAGTATTTT. Translation gives CASSRPGTGYTDTQYF.